These 22 T cell receptor beta chains originate from one sample sequenced in a study of patients and donors after allogeneic stem cell transplantation. Each CDR3 protein gets one entry after TCRdb re-called the RT-PCR reads with MiXCR. The repertoire holds roughly 230,000 distinct CDR3 sequences, with 13% to 15% as singletons. Sequenced material: blood, either unsorted or a sorted T cell fraction (not recorded which). The receptors stem from a human donor who was either an allogeneic HSCT recipient or a stem cell or donor lymphocyte infusion donor (not recorded which). It is not recorded whose cells these are; they may come from a transplant donor.

At least ten counts were recorded for this clonotype. The chain employs TRBV5-4 and TRBJ2-1; D possibly uses TRBD1 or TRBD2 (5 bases each). Germline loops: CDR1 SGHNT, CDR2 YYREEE (reference sequence). CDR3 length: 13 amino acids. The V end was cut by 4 bases, the J end by 6 bases, with 11 bases between. CDR3 residues: CASSVSGRNEQFF. The CDR3 nucleotides are TGTGCCAGCAGCGTTTCGGGGCGCAATGAGCAGTTCTTC.

The chain uses TRBV19 and TRBJ2-3; D is unresolved. V lost 3 bases and J lost 2, with 6 bases in between. CDR1 is LNHDA and CDR2 is SQIVND in the germline V gene (reference sequence). The CDR3 runs 13 residues. CDR3 DNA: TGTGCCAGTAGTATCCAGGTCACAGATACGCAGTATTTT. This codes for CASSIQVTDTQYF. Supplemented by reference TRBV19 and TRBJ2-3, the full variable domain reads DGGITQSPKYLFRKEGQNVTLSCEQNLNHDAMYWYRQDPGQGLRLIYYSQIVNDFQKGDIAEGYSVSREKKESFPLTVTSAQKNPTAFYLCASSIQVTDTQYFGPGTRLTVL.

This clonotype was seen many times. This chain links TRBV12-3 or TRBV12-4 with TRBJ1-1; 9 bases are shared with TRBD1. This CDR3 has 15 amino acids. J gave up 1 base and V 3 bases, and 3 bases lay outside the gene matches. CDR3 DNA sequence: TGTGCCAGCAGTTTGGAGACAGGGGGGAACACTGAAGCTTTCTTT. Its protein product is CASSLETGGNTEAFF.

This clonotype came up many times. The rearrangement uses TRBV25-1 and TRBJ2-5; 7 bases are shared with TRBD2. CDR3 length: 16 residues. After removal of 1 base from V and 3 bases from J, the junction contained 8 bases not matched to a gene. The germline V gene has CDR1 MGHDK and CDR2 SYGVNS. The CDR3 is CASSESSPGREETQYF. The CDR3 DNA reads TGTGCCAGCAGTGAATCTTCTCCGGGGAGGGAAGAGACCCAGTACTTC. The full variable domain, completed using reference TRBV25-1 and TRBJ2-5, is EADIYQTPRYLVIGTGKKITLECSQTMGHDKMYWYQQDPGMELHLIHYSYGVNSTEKGDLSSESTVSRIRTEHFPLTLESARPSHTSQYLCASSESSPGREETQYFGPGTRLLVL.

The chain combines TRBV6-5 with TRBJ1-3, with 8 bases lining up with TRBD1. CDR3 length equals 14 residues. Germline trimming cut 6 bases from V and 3 bases from J; bases unmatched to any gene: 4. The germline V gene encodes CDR1 MNHEY and CDR2 SVGAGI. Here the CDR3 reads CASSGQGGGNTIYF. CDR3 coding DNA: TGTGCCAGCAGCGGACAGGGAGGTGGAAACACCATATATTTT.

This clonotype was detected ten times or more. The V gene is TRBV20-1, the J gene TRBJ2-3; a possible D gene is TRBD1 (6 bases). Trimming took 0 bases from V and 9 from J, leaving 19 bases between them. The CDR3 totals 15 residues. Germline CDR1 DFQATT, CDR2 SNEGSKA (reference sequence). CDR3 sequence (DNA): TGCAGTGCTAGAGATGAGTGGGGGCGCGGAGCCACGCAGTATTTT. It encodes CSARDEWGRGATQYF.

This chain joins TRBV6-1 and TRBJ2-3; D is perhaps TRBD1 (6 bases). Trimming left V 5 bases short and J 6 bases short, with 12 bases between. The CDR3 extends over 13 amino acids. Germline V lookup: CDR1 MNHNS, CDR2 SASEGT. The CDR3 DNA is TGTGCCAGCAGTCGCGACAGGTGGGATACGCAGTATTTT. It yields the protein CASSRDRWDTQYF.

J is TRBJ1-2 and V is TRBV9; TRBD1 matches 10 bases. CDR1 and CDR2 (germline): SGDLS, YYNGEE. Losses at the gene ends were 0 bases for V and 3 bases for J; bases not matched to a gene: 2. This CDR3 comprises 15 residues. This chain's CDR3 is CASSVVGTGDYGYTF. The CDR3 DNA follows: TGTGCCAGCAGCGTAGTAGGGACAGGGGACTATGGCTACACCTTC.

This chain links TRBV20-1 with TRBJ1-5; 9 bases align to TRBD1. Looked up from germline, CDR1 is DFQATT and CDR2 is SNEGSKA (reference sequence). The CDR3 consists of 14 residues. V trimming: 4 bases; J trimming: 7 bases; junction bases outside the gene matches: 8. For the CDR3, the DNA is TGCAGTGCTAACCGGGACAGGGTAGAACAGCCCCAGCATTTT. It yields the protein CSANRDRVEQPQHF.

This clonotype was observed a handful of times. This rearrangement joins TRBV10-3 to TRBJ1-1; D is unclear. V was clipped by 4 bases and J by 2 bases, with 11 bases between them. This CDR3 comprises 14 residues. Germline V gene lookup returns CDR1 ENHRY and CDR2 SYGVKD. DNA for the CDR3: TGTGCCATCAGTGGCAGCTTAATAAACACTGAAGCTTTCTTT. Translation gives CAISGSLINTEAFF.

This clonotype was seen ten or more times. The chain couples TRBV7-8 to TRBJ2-2, with 13 bases lining up with TRBD2. This CDR3 comprises 16 residues. The J segment lost 4 bases and the V segment lost 1 base, leaving 0 bases of the junction unmatched. Germline loops: CDR1 SGHVS, CDR2 FQNEAQ. CDR3 loop: CASSLGLAGGTGELFF. In nucleotides, the CDR3 is TGTGCCAGCAGCTTAGGACTAGCGGGGGGCACCGGGGAGCTGTTTTTT.

With regard to this clonotype: Germline is not matched at one junction end, which may reflect a read error. In DNA form, the CDR3 reads TGTGCCAGCAGCTCCAGAACTACCGGGACAGGTTACGAGCCGTACTTC. This translates into CASSSRTTGTGYEPYF. The chain joins TRBV7-2 to TRBJ2-7; TRBD1 aligns across 8 bases. Germline lookup yields CDR1 SGHTA and CDR2 FQGNSA. There are 16 residues in the CDR3. Complete variable domain (other parts from reference TRBV7-2 and TRBJ2-7): GAGVSQSPSNKVTEKGKDVELRCDPISGHTALYWYRQSLGQGLEFLIYFQGNSAPDKSGLPSDRFSAERTGGSVSTLTIQRTQQEDSAVYLCASSSRTTGTGYEPYFGPGTRLTVT.

This clonotype was seen a few times. V and J are TRBV7-6 and TRBJ2-1; no firm D call. The CDR3 totals 12 residues. The ends were cut back, 4 bases at V and 7 bases at J, with 8 bases in the middle. In germline, CDR1 is SGHVS, CDR2 FNYEAQ. CDR3 protein: CASSWGGNEQFF. CDR3 coding DNA: TGTGCCAGCAGCTGGGGTGGTAATGAGCAGTTCTTC.

This clonotype has ten or more counts. This chain connects TRBV29-1 to TRBJ2-3; 10 bases map to TRBD2. CDR1 and CDR2 (germline): SQVTM, ANQGSEA. The junction had 10 bases not matched to a gene; V was cut back by 7 bases and J by 3 bases. CDR3 length: 15 amino acids. This CDR3 reads CSGRSSGSWTDTQYF. The CDR3 nucleotides are TGCAGCGGACGATCTAGCGGGAGCTGGACAGATACGCAGTATTTT.

This clonotype was counted between two and nine times. This sequence joins TRBV20-1 and TRBJ1-2, with D maybe TRBD1 (5 bases). Trimming stripped 0 bases from V and 4 bases from J, with 15 bases between. The germline gives CDR1 DFQATT, CDR2 SNEGSKA (reference sequence). This CDR3 has 15 residues. The DNA for the CDR3 is TGCAGTGCTAGAGATGGGAAAGGGGTGGTCTATGGCTACACCTTC. This sequence encodes CSARDGKGVVYGYTF.

The sample holds a few counts of this clonotype. This sequence joins TRBV7-2 and TRBJ2-3; possible D gene TRBD2, 6 bases. Germline CDR1 and CDR2: SGHTA and FQGNSA. This CDR3 comprises 16 residues. With 0 bases removed from V and 1 base from J, the gap between germline ends came to 11 bases. The CDR3 sequence: CASSLAPWRGTDTQYF. Written as DNA, the CDR3 is TGTGCCAGCAGCTTAGCGCCCTGGAGGGGCACAGATACGCAGTATTTT.

The rearrangement joins TRBV24-1 to TRBJ2-5, with D perhaps matching TRBD1 (5 bases). Trimming took 9 bases from V and 6 from J, leaving 19 bases between them. The CDR3 is made up of 14 amino acids. Per germline, CDR1 KGHDR and CDR2 SFDVKD. CDR3 coding DNA: TGTGCCACCGAAGGTCAGGGCCGAGGAAAGACCCAGTACTTC. As protein: CATEGQGRGKTQYF.

This clonotype was seen only a few times. V and J are TRBV24-1 and TRBJ2-2, with D unclear. The V end was cut by 4 bases, the J end by 4 bases, with 12 bases between. Germline CDR1 KGHDR, CDR2 SFDVKD. The CDR3 spans 15 residues. CDR3 amino acids: CATSERAPGTGELFF. The CDR3 nucleotides read TGTGCCACCAGTGAAAGGGCACCGGGCACCGGGGAGCTGTTTTTT.

This clonotype was seen a few times. The chain is built from TRBV12-3 or TRBV12-4 and TRBJ2-3; D perhaps matches TRBD2 (7 bases). V gave up 7 bases and J gave up 7 bases, with 18 bases separating them. There are 14 residues in the CDR3. The CDR3 reads CASTLGGGANTQYF. CDR3 sequence (DNA): TGTGCCAGCACCTTAGGGGGGGGGGCGAATACGCAGTATTTT.

The V gene is TRBV6-1, the J gene TRBJ2-1, with 15 bases identical to TRBD2. In germline, CDR1 is MNHNS, CDR2 SASEGT. After removal of 6 bases from V and 5 bases from J, the junction contained 5 bases not matched to a gene. This CDR3 comprises 16 residues. CDR3 nucleotides: TGTGCCAGCAGACCCCGGACTAGCGGGAGGGACAATGAGCAGTTCTTC. Residues: CASRPRTSGRDNEQFF.

The V and J genes are TRBV20-1 and TRBJ1-5; a possible D gene is TRBD1 (6 bases). The germline V gene encodes CDR1 DFQATT and CDR2 SNEGSKA (reference sequence). Trimming removed 0 bases from V and 4 bases from J, with 25 bases in between. This CDR3 region has 19 residues. The CDR3 bases are TGCAGTGCTAGAGATTCCCAGTCTAGGGGGAGGGAAGAGAATCAGCCCCAGCATTTT. Translation: CSARDSQSRGREENQPQHF.

This sequence joins TRBV20-1 and TRBJ2-7, with 9 bases aligning to TRBD2. V gave up 3 bases and J gave up 0 bases; unmatched junction bases: 6. The CDR3 covers 15 residues. Germline V gene sequence: CDR1 DFQATT, CDR2 SNEGSKA (reference sequence). The CDR3 nucleotides read TGCAGTGCTAGGGTACTAGCGGGTGGCTCCTACGAGCAGTACTTC. It codes for CSARVLAGGSYEQYF.